Reported below is one T cell receptor beta chain. Per the study methods: Estimation of nucleated cell counts relied on the amplification of reference gene primers. The repertoire was sequenced with immunoSEQ multiplex PCR; TCRdb's copy has only in-frame clones and lacks some. V, J and clone size are taken as reported in that table, and D and trimming were inferred from the DNA itself. The sample has some 35,000 clones, around four fifths seen once. The data originate from a study of blood T cell repertoires in COVID-19. Study at large: Collection of acute and convalescent COVID-19 samples took place in the United States, Italy and Spain. Sources were T cells, B-cell-depleted T cells, or PBMCs; the material itself was cDNA or gDNA.

Trimming removed 6 bases from V and 5 bases from J; junction bases left unmatched: 10. The CDR3 extends over 14 amino acids. CDR1 is SQVTM, CDR2 ANQGSEA, per germline. This rearrangement joins TRBV29-1 to TRBJ2-7, with TRBD1 matching over 10 bases. The TCR sequence derives from a man in his fifties or sixties with acute or convalescent COVID-19. The sequenced material came from peripheral blood. CDR3: CSVLWTGGSHEQYF. The CDR3 DNA reads TGCAGCGTCCTCTGGACAGGGGGAAGCCACGAGCAGTACTTC.